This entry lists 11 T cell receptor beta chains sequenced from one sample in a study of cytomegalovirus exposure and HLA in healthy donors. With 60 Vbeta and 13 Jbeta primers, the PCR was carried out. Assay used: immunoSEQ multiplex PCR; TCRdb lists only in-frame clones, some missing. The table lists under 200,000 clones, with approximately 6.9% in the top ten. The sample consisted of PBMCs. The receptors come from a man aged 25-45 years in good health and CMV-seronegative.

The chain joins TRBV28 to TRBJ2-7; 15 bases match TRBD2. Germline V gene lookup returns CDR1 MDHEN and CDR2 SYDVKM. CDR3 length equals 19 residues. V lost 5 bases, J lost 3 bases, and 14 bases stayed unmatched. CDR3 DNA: TGTGCCAGCAGTCTAACCCGGACTAGCGGGAGGGCCGGGGACTACGAGCAGTACTTC. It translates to CASSLTRTSGRAGDYEQYF.

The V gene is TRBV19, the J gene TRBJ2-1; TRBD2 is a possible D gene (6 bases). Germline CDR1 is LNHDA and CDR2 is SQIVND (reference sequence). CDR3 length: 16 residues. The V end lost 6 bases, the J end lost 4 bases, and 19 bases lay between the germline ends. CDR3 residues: CASRPMAAGTYNEQFF. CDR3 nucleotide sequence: TGTGCCAGTAGGCCCATGGCGGCGGGAACTTACAATGAGCAGTTCTTC.

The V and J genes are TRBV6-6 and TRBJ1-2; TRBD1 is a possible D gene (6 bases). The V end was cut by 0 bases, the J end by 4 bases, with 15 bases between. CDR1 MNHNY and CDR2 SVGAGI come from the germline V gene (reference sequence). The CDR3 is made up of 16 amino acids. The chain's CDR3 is CASSYSRDTFSYGYTF. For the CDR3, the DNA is TGTGCCAGCAGTTACTCCAGGGACACCTTCTCCTATGGCTACACCTTC.

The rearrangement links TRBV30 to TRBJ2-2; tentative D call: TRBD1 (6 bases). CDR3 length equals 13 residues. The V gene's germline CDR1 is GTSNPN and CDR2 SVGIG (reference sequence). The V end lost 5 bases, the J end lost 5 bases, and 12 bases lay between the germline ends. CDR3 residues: CAWETGNTGELFF. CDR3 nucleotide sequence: TGTGCCTGGGAAACAGGGAATACCGGGGAGCTGTTTTTT.

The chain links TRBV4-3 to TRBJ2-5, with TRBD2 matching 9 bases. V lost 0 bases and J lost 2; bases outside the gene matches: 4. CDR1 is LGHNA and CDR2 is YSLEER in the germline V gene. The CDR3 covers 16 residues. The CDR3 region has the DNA TGCGCCAGCAGCCAAGATAGGGCGGGGGGGCAAGAGACCCAGTACTTC. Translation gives CASSQDRAGGQETQYF.

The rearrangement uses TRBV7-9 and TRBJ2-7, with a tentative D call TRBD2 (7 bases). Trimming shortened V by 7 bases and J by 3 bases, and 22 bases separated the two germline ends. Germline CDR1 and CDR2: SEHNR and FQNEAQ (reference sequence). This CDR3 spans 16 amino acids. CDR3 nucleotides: TGTGCCAGCACCAGCCTTGGGGGGGCCCCCAACTACGAGCAGTACTTC. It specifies CASTSLGGAPNYEQYF.

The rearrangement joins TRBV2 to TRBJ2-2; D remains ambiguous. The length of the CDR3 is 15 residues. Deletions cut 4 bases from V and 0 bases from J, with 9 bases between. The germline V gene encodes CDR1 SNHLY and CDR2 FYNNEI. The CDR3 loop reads CASSATDTNTGELFF. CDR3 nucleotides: TGTGCCAGCAGTGCAACTGATACGAACACCGGGGAGCTGTTTTTT.

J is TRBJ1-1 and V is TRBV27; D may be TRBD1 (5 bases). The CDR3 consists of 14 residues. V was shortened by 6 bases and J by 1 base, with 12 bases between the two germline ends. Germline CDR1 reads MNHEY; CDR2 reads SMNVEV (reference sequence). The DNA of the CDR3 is TGTGCCAGCAGGCTACTCGGACAGAACACTGAAGCTTTCTTT. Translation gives CASRLLGQNTEAFF.

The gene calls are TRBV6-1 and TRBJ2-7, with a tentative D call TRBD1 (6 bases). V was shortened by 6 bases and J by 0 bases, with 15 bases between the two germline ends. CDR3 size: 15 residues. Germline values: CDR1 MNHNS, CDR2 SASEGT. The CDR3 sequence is CASRTDSASSYEQYF. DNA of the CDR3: TGTGCCAGCAGAACGGACAGCGCGAGCTCCTACGAGCAGTACTTC.

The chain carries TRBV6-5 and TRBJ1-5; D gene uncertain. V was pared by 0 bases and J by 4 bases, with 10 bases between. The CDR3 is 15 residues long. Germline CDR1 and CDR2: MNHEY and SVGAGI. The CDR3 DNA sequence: TGTGCCAGCAGTTACTCCGGACTAGCGAATCAGCCCCAGCATTTT. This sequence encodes CASSYSGLANQPQHF.

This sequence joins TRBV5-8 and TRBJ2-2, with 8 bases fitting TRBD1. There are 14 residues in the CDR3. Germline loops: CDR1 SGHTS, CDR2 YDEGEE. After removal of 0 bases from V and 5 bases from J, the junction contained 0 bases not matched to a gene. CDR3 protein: CASSLGQGTGELFF. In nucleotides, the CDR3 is TGTGCCAGCAGCTTGGGACAGGGGACCGGGGAGCTGTTTTTT.